The rows below give T cell receptor beta chains drawn from one sample of a study of blood T cell repertoires in COVID-19. The data were produced by immunoSEQ multiplex PCR, yet TCRdb's version contains in-frame clones alone and is incomplete. The data contain fewer than 150,000 clones, around 80% of them singletons. Source material: peripheral blood. These receptors originate from a human donor in a cohort sampled during active COVID-19. Both conserved end residues are part of each CDR3. The order of the fields is D gene, V gene, CDR3 length, CDR3 protein. D genes are given only for firm matches.

>NA|TRBV28|15
CASLIGRAGDHEAFF
>TRBD1|TRBV28|16
CASSDSGTGNTGELFF
>TRBD1|TRBV7-8|17
CASSPGTGLRKNEKLFF
>TRBD1|TRBV3-1/TRBV3-2|14
CASSFGTGSYGYTF
>NA|TRBV5-6|13
CASSLQPRGPQHF
>NA|TRBV15|14
CATSPGAHGAEQFF
>NA|TRBV5-4|15
CASSLSVSGANVLTF
>TRBD1|TRBV19|14
CASSMDRDQETQYF
>NA|TRBV19|14
CASRTTPATDTQYF
>NA|TRBV5-5|14
CASSFPPRDTEAFF
>NA|TRBV10-3|13
CAISESSRRALHF
>NA|TRBV19|15
CASSNYRVSGEKLFF